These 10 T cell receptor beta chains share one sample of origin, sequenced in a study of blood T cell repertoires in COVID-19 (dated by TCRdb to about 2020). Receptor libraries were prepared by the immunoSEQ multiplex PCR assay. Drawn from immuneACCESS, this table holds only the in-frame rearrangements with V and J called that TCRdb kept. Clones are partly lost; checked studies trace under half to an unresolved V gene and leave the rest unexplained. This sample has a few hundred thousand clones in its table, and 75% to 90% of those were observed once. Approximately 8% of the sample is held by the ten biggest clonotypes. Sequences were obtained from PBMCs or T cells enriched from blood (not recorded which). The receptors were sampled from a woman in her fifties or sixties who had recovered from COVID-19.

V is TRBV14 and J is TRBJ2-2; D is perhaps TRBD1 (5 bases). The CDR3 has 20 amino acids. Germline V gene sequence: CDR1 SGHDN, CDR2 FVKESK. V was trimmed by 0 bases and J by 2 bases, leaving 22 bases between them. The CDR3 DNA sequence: TGTGCCAGCAGCCAAGATGGGCCCTTCCTCGGCAGGGTCAACACCGGGGAGCTGTTTTTT. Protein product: CASSQDGPFLGRVNTGELFF. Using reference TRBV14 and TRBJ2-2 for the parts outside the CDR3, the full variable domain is EAGVTQFPSHSVIEKGQTVTLRCDPISGHDNLYWYRRVMGKEIKFLLHFVKESKQDESGMPNNRFLAERTGGTYSTLKVQPAELEDSGVYFCASSQDGPFLGRVNTGELFFGEGSRLTVL.

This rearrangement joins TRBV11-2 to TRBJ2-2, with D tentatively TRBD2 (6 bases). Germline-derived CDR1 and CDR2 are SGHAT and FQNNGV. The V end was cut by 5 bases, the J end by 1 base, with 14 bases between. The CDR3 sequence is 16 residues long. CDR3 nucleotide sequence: TGTGCCAGCAGCCCCCGGTCGGGGGTGAACACCGGGGAGCTGTTTTTT. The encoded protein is CASSPRSGVNTGELFF.

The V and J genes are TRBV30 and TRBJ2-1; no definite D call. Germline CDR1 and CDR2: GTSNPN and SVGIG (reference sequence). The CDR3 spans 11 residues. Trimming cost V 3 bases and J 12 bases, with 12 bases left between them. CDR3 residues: CAWSASILQFF. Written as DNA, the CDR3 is TGTGCCTGGAGCGCCTCAATACTGCAGTTCTTC. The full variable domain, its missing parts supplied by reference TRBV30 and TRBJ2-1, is SQTIHQWPATLVQPVGSPLSLECTVEGTSNPNLYWYRQAAGRGLQLLFYSVGIGQISSEVPQNLSASRPQDRQFILSSKKLLLSDSGFYLCAWSASILQFFGPGTRLTVL.

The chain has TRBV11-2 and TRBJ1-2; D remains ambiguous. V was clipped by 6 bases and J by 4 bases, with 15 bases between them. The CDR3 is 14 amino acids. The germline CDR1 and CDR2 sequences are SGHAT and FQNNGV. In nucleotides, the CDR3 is TGTGCCAGCAGAACACCGACACTCGCCTATGGCTACACCTTC. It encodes CASRTPTLAYGYTF.

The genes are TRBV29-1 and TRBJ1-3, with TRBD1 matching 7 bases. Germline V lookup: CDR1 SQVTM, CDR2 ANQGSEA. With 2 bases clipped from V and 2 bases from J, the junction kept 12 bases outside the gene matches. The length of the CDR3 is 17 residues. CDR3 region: CSVESEGTGTAGNTIYF. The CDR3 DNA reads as TGCAGCGTTGAAAGCGAAGGAACCGGGACAGCTGGAAACACCATATATTTT.

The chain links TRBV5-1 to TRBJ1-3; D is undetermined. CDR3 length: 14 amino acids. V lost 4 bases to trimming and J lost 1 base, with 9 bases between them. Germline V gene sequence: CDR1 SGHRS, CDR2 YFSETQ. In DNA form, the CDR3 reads TGCGCCAGCAGCCCCACGGGTTCTGGAAACACCATATATTTT. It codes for CASSPTGSGNTIYF. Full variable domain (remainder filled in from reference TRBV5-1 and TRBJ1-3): KAGVTQTPRYLIKTRGQQVTLSCSPISGHRSVSWYQQTPGQGLQFLFEYFSETQRNKGNFPGRFSGRQFSNSRSEMNVSTLELGDSALYLCASSPTGSGNTIYFGEGSWLTVV.

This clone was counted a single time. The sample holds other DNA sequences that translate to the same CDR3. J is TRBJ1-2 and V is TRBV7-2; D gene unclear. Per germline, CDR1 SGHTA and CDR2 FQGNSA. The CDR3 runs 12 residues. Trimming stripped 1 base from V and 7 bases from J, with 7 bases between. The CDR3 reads CASSLGGGGYTF. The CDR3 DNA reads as TGTGCCAGCAGCTTAGGGGGAGGTGGCTACACCTTC.

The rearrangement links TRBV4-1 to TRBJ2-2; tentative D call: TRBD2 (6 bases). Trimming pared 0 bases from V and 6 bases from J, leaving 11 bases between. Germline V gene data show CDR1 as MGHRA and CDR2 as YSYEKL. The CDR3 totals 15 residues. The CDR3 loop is CASSQERGGAGELFF. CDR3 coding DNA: TGCGCCAGCAGCCAAGAAAGAGGAGGGGCCGGGGAGCTGTTTTTT.

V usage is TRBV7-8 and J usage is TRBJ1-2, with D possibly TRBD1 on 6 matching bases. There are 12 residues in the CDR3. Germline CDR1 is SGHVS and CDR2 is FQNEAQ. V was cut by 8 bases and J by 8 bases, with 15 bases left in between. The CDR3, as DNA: TGTGCCAGCCGCTCCCCGGGGGGCGGCTACACCTTC. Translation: CASRSPGGGYTF.

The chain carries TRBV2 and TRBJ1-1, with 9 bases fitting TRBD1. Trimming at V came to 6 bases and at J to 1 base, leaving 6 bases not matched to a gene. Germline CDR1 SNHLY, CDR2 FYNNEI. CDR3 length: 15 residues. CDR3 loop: CASSADRGQNTEAFF. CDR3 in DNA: TGTGCCAGCAGCGCGGACAGGGGACAGAACACTGAAGCTTTCTTT.